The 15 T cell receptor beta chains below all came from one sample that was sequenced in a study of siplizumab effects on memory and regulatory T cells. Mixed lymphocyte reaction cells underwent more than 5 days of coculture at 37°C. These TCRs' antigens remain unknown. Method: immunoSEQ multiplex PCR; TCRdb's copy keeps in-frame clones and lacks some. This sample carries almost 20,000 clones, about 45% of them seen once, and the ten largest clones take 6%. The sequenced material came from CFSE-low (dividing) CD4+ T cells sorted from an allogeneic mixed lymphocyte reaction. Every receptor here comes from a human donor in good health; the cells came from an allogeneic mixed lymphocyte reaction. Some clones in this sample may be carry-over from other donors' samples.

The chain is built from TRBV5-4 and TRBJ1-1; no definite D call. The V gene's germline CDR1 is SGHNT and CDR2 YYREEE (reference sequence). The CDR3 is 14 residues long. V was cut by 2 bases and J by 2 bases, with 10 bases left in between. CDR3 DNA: TGTGCCAGCAGCTTTTTGTCTGTAAACACTGAAGCTTTCTTT. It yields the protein CASSFLSVNTEAFF.

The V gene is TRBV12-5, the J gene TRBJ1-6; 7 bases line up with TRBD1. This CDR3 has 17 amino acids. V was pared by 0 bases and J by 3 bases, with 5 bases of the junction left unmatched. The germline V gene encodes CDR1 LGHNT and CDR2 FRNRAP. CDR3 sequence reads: CASGLVRGLDYNSPLHF. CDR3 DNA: TGTGCTAGTGGTTTGGTTAGGGGGCTGGACTATAATTCACCCCTCCACTTT.

The CDR3 DNA reads as TGTGCCAGCAGTTTAAGCATGGCAACCGGGGAGCTGTTTTTT. As protein: CASSLSMATGELFF. The rearrangement links TRBV27 to TRBJ2-2; D call uncertain. Per germline, CDR1 MNHEY and CDR2 SMNVEV (reference sequence). This CDR3 has 14 amino acids. V lost 2 bases and J 5 bases, leaving 9 bases between the germline ends.

The CDR3 sequence is CASSLTSGGYYEQFF. DNA of the CDR3: TGTGCCAGCAGCCTAACTAGCGGGGGGTACTATGAGCAGTTCTTC. V and J are TRBV7-2 and TRBJ2-1; 12 nucleotides line up with TRBD2. This CDR3 contains 15 residues. The germline V gene has CDR1 SGHTA and CDR2 FQGNSA. The V segment lost 5 bases and the J segment 8 bases; nucleotides outside the gene matches: 7.

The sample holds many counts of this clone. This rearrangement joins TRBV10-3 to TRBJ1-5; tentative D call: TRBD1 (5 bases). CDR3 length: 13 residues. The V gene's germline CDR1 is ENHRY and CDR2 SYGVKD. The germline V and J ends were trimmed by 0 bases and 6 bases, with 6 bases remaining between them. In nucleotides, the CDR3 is TGTGCCATCAGTGAGTCTGGGGCTCAGCCCCAGCATTTT. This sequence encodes CAISESGAQPQHF.

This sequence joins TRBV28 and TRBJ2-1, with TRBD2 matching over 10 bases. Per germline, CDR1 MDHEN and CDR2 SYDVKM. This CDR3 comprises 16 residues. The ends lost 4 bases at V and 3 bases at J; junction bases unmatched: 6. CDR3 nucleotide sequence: TGTGCCAGCAGTTCCCCGACTAGCGGGTTCTACAATGAGCAGTTCTTC. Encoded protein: CASSSPTSGFYNEQFF.

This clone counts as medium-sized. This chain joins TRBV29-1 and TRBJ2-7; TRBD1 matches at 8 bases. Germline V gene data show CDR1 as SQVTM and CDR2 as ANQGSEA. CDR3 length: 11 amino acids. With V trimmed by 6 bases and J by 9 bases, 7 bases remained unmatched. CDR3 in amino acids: CSVYGQGGQYF. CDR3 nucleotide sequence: TGCAGCGTGTACGGACAGGGTGGGCAGTACTTC.

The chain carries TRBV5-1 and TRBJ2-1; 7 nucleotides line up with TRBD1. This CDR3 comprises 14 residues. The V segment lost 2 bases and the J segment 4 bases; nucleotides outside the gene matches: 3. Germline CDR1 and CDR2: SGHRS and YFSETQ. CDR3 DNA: TGCGCCAGCAGCTTTGGACAGGAGTACAATGAGCAGTTCTTC. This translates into CASSFGQEYNEQFF.

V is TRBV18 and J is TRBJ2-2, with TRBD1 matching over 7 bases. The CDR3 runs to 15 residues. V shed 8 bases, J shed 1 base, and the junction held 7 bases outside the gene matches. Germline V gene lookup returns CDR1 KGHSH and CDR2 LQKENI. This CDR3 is CASTRDSLNTGELFF. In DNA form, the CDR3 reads TGTGCCAGCACCCGGGACAGCTTGAACACCGGGGAGCTGTTTTTT.

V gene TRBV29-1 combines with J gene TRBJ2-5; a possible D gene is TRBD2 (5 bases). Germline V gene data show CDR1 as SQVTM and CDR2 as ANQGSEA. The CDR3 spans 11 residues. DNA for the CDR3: TGCGGGTGGGAGAGCCAAGAGACCCAGTACTTC. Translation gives CGWESQETQYF.

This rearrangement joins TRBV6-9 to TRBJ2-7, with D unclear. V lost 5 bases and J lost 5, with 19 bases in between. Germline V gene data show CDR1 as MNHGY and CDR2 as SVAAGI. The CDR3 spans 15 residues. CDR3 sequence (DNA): TGTGCCAGCAGTCCGCCCGGAGTAATGGCCCACGAGCAGTACTTC. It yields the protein CASSPPGVMAHEQYF.

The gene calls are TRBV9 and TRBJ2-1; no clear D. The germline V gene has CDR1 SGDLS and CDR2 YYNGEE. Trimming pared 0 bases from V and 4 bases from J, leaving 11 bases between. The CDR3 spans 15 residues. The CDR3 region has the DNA TGTGCCAGCAGCGTAGGGGGTCAGAATTACAATGAGCAGTTCTTC. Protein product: CASSVGGQNYNEQFF.

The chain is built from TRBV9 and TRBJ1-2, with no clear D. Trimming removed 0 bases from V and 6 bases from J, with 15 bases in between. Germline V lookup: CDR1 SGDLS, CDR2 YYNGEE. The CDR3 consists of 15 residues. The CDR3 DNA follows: TGTGCCAGCAGCGTAGCGGGTAGTCCATATGATGGCTACACCTTC. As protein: CASSVAGSPYDGYTF.

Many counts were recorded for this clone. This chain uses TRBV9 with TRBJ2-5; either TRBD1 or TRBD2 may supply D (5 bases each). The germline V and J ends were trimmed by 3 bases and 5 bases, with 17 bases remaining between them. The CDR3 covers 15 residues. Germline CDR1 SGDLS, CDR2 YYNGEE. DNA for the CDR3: TGTGCCAGCAGCGGCGGGTCTGTTTGGGGGGAGACCCAGTACTTC. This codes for CASSGGSVWGETQYF.

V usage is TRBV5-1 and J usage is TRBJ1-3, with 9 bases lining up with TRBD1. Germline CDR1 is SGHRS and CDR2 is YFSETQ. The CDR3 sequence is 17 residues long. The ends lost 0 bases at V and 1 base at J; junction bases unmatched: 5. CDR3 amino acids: CASSLAPDRGSGNTIYF. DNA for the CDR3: TGCGCCAGCAGCTTGGCCCCAGACAGGGGGTCTGGAAACACCATATATTTT.